One and the same sample provided the 27 T cell receptor beta chains below, sequenced in a study of cytomegalovirus exposure and HLA in healthy donors. Libraries were prepared by immunoSEQ multiplex PCR; TCRdb keeps only in-frame clonotypes and omits some of them. The sample has nearly 200,000 clones; more than 65% are singletons. Material: PBMCs. The receptors originated from a woman aged 25 to 45 in good health and CMV-seropositive.

This clone was observed a few times. This chain links TRBV30 with TRBJ1-5; 9 bases line up with TRBD1. Germline assignment: CDR1 GTSNPN and CDR2 SVGIG (reference sequence). There are 15 residues in the CDR3. With 3 bases clipped from V and 2 bases from J, the junction kept 5 bases outside the gene matches. The DNA of the CDR3 is TGTGCCTGGAGGGGGACAGGGTTAGGCAATCAGCCCCAGCATTTT. This codes for CAWRGTGLGNQPQHF. Variable domain in full (rest from reference TRBV30 and TRBJ1-5): SQTIHQWPATLVQPVGSPLSLECTVEGTSNPNLYWYRQAAGRGLQLLFYSVGIGQISSEVPQNLSASRPQDRQFILSSKKLLLSDSGFYLCAWRGTGLGNQPQHFGDGTRLSIL.

The gene calls are TRBV2 and TRBJ1-4; D is uncertain. Looked up from germline, CDR1 is SNHLY and CDR2 is FYNNEI. With 7 bases removed from V and 12 bases from J, the gap between germline ends came to 15 bases. The CDR3 loop spans 12 amino acids. CDR3 sequence reads: CASNLGKEELFF. The DNA of the CDR3 is TGTGCCAGCAACTTGGGGAAGGAGGAACTGTTTTTT.

This rearrangement joins TRBV6-1 to TRBJ2-1, with 7 bases identical to TRBD2. Germline CDR1 MNHNS, CDR2 SASEGT. The V and J ends lost 5 bases and 4 bases, in that order; junction bases with no gene match: 5. This CDR3 comprises 14 residues. The CDR3 loop is CASSLSGPYNEQFF. Written as DNA, the CDR3 is TGTGCCAGCAGTCTTAGCGGGCCTTACAATGAGCAGTTCTTC.

The rearrangement links TRBV27 to TRBJ1-2; D gene unclear. Germline V gene data show CDR1 as MNHEY and CDR2 as SMNVEV (reference sequence). This CDR3 region has 13 residues. V shed 10 bases and J shed 3 bases, with 15 bases lying between them. CDR3 sequence: CATSPGAHYGYTF. The CDR3 nucleotides are TGTGCCACCTCTCCCGGAGCACACTATGGCTACACCTTC.

This chain connects TRBV27 to TRBJ2-5; possibly TRBD2 for D (7 bases). V lost 8 bases and J lost 3, with 22 bases in between. There are 16 residues in the CDR3. Germline CDR1 MNHEY, CDR2 SMNVEV (reference sequence). The CDR3 protein is CASGEVGGHPKETQYF. CDR3 nucleotides: TGTGCCAGCGGCGAAGTGGGGGGGCATCCTAAAGAGACCCAGTACTTC.

The V gene is TRBV6-5, the J gene TRBJ1-1; possibly TRBD1 for D (6 bases). V was shortened by 6 bases and J by 1 base, with 12 bases between the two germline ends. CDR1 is MNHEY and CDR2 is SVGAGI in the germline V gene. The CDR3 length is 14 residues. DNA for the CDR3: TGTGCCAGCAGCCCCGGACAGAGGAACACTGAAGCTTTCTTT. Protein product: CASSPGQRNTEAFF.

V gene TRBV7-9 combines with J gene TRBJ2-1, with a possible D match to TRBD1 (6 bases). V dropped 6 bases and J dropped 2 bases, with 8 bases sitting between them. This CDR3 contains 13 residues. CDR1 and CDR2 (germline): SEHNR, FQNEAQ (reference sequence). The CDR3 here is CASSWTAYNEQFF. CDR3 coding DNA: TGTGCCAGCAGTTGGACAGCCTACAATGAGCAGTTCTTC.

The chain couples TRBV27 to TRBJ2-3; TRBD1 agrees at 7 bases. Germline V CDR1 and CDR2: MNHEY, SMNVEV (reference sequence). V was clipped by 5 bases and J by 2 bases; unmatched bases: 4. The CDR3 runs 14 residues. Here the CDR3 DNA reads TGTGCCAGCAGTGGGGACAGCTACACAGATACGCAGTATTTT. As protein: CASSGDSYTDTQYF.

J is TRBJ2-3 and V is TRBV28; D not resolved. V lost 2 bases, J lost 5 bases, and 2 bases lay in between. This CDR3 is built from 11 residues. CDR1 and CDR2 (germline): MDHEN, SYDVKM. The DNA of the CDR3 is TGTGCCAGCAGTTTACTAGATACGCAGTATTTT. This gives the protein CASSLLDTQYF.

The rearrangement joins TRBV13 to TRBJ2-1; unclear D gene. V lost 2 bases and J lost 10, with 9 bases in between. There are 12 residues in the CDR3. Germline lookup yields CDR1 PRHDT and CDR2 FYEKMQ (reference sequence). This CDR3 is CASSLSRYEQFF. The DNA for the CDR3 is TGTGCCAGCAGCTTATCTAGATACGAGCAGTTCTTC. Together with reference TRBV13 and TRBJ2-1, the CDR3 gives the full variable domain: AAGVIQSPRHLIKEKRETATLKCYPIPRHDTVYWYQQGPGQDPQFLISFYEKMQSDKGSIPDRFSAQQFSDYHSELNMSSLELGDSALYFCASSLSRYEQFFGPGTRLTVL.

The V call is TRBV19, the J call TRBJ2-3; D may be TRBD2 (5 bases). Trimming took 7 bases from V and 0 from J, leaving 14 bases between them. This CDR3 comprises 15 residues. Per the germline V gene, CDR1 is LNHDA and CDR2 is SQIVND (reference sequence). Here the CDR3 reads CASTRGSGSTDTQYF. For the CDR3, the DNA is TGTGCCAGTACCCGAGGAAGCGGTAGCACAGATACGCAGTATTTT. The full variable domain, its missing parts supplied by reference TRBV19 and TRBJ2-3, is DGGITQSPKYLFRKEGQNVTLSCEQNLNHDAMYWYRQDPGQGLRLIYYSQIVNDFQKGDIAEGYSVSREKKESFPLTVTSAQKNPTAFYLCASTRGSGSTDTQYFGPGTRLTVL.

This chain links TRBV4-1 with TRBJ2-7, with 7 bases identical to TRBD2. Germline V CDR1 and CDR2: MGHRA, YSYEKL. The trim removed 3 bases at V and 2 bases at J, leaving 1 base unmatched. The CDR3 spans 13 residues. CDR3 in amino acids: CASSQAGAYEQYF. The DNA for the CDR3 is TGCGCCAGCAGCCAGGCGGGAGCCTACGAGCAGTACTTC.

This chain links TRBV6-5 with TRBJ2-1; D perhaps matches TRBD1 (6 bases). The CDR3 contains 15 residues. The germline V gene has CDR1 MNHEY and CDR2 SVGAGI. V was cut by 5 bases and J by 7 bases, with 18 bases left in between. CDR3 sequence reads: CASSPQGPQGNEQFF. Here the CDR3 DNA reads TGTGCCAGCAGTCCACAGGGCCCCCAGGGAAATGAGCAGTTCTTC.

The rearrangement links TRBV9 to TRBJ1-2; 7 bases fit TRBD1. The junction had 2 bases not matched to a gene; V was cut back by 4 bases and J by 2 bases. This CDR3 has 13 amino acids. Germline-derived CDR1 and CDR2 are SGDLS and YYNGEE. CDR3 residues: CASSPGQNYGYTF. The CDR3 bases are TGTGCCAGCAGCCCGGGACAGAACTATGGCTACACCTTC.

V and J are TRBV19 and TRBJ1-5; a possible D gene is TRBD1 (6 bases). The CDR3 is made up of 16 amino acids. Trimming removed 9 bases from V and 0 bases from J, with 18 bases in between. The germline V gene has CDR1 LNHDA and CDR2 SQIVND (reference sequence). The CDR3 loop reads CASENGQPYSNQPQHF. CDR3 sequence (DNA): TGTGCCAGCGAGAATGGACAGCCCTATAGCAATCAGCCCCAGCATTTT.

This chain joins TRBV29-1 and TRBJ2-7, with D possibly being TRBD2 (6 bases). The CDR3 loop spans 14 amino acids. CDR1 is SQVTM, CDR2 ANQGSEA, per germline. Trimming removed 6 bases at V and 0 bases at J, with 15 bases between. The CDR3 sequence: CSVRGGINSYEQYF. The CDR3 DNA reads as TGCAGCGTCCGCGGAGGGATCAACTCCTACGAGCAGTACTTC.

The CDR3 DNA reads TGTGCCATCAGCCTGGACAGGGCTAGCACAGATACGCAGTATTTT. It yields the protein CAISLDRASTDTQYF. The chain carries TRBV10-3 and TRBJ2-3, with TRBD1 matching over 8 bases. Trimming cost V 6 bases and J 0 bases; bases outside gene matches: 5. Germline CDR1 reads ENHRY; CDR2 reads SYGVKD. CDR3 length: 15 amino acids.

The rearrangement uses TRBV6-1 and TRBJ2-7, with D possibly TRBD1 on 5 matching bases. V lost 7 bases and J 3 bases, leaving 10 bases between the germline ends. From germline, CDR1 is MNHNS and CDR2 SASEGT. This CDR3 comprises 12 residues. The CDR3 loop is CASNKGDYEQYF. The CDR3 DNA reads as TGTGCCAGCAACAAAGGGGACTACGAGCAGTACTTC.

CDR3 in DNA: TGTGCCAGCTCTGCGGGAGACCCCCCCTCCTACAATGAGCAGTTCTTC. Translated: CASSAGDPPSYNEQFF. This chain uses TRBV2 with TRBJ2-1, with 7 bases aligning to TRBD2. V lost 8 bases to trimming and J lost 0 bases; unmatched junction nucleotides: 10. The CDR3 consists of 16 residues. Germline lookup yields CDR1 SNHLY and CDR2 FYNNEI.

This rearrangement joins TRBV27 to TRBJ2-5; 11 bases agree with TRBD1. Losses at the gene ends were 4 bases for V and 2 bases for J; bases not matched to a gene: 3. There are 15 residues in the CDR3. The germline V gene encodes CDR1 MNHEY and CDR2 SMNVEV (reference sequence). The CDR3 protein is CASSYRDRGQETQYF. CDR3 bases: TGTGCCAGCAGTTACCGGGACAGGGGGCAAGAGACCCAGTACTTC.

The table lists this clone with a count of one. The junction and the germline gene differ at one end; a read error may be behind it. The rearrangement links TRBV7-7 to TRBJ2-1; 7 nucleotides align to TRBD2. The CDR3 spans 14 residues. The germline V gene encodes CDR1 SSHAT and CDR2 FNYEAQ (reference sequence). The CDR3 nucleotides are TGTGCTAGCAGCTTAGCGGGCGATCACAATGAGCAGTTCTTC. As protein: CASSLAGDHNEQFF. The variable domain in full, completed from reference TRBV7-7 and TRBJ2-1, reads GAGVSQSPRYKVTKRGQDVTLRCDPISSHATLYWYQQALGQGPEFLTYFNYEAQPDKSGLPSDRFSAERPEGSISTLTIQRTEQRDSAMYRCASSLAGDHNEQFFGPGTRLTVL.

The chain has TRBV11-1 and TRBJ2-7; the D gene is possibly TRBD2 (5 bases). Germline CDR1 SGHAT, CDR2 FQDESV (reference sequence). The CDR3 length is 15 residues. Trimming shortened V by 5 bases and J by 3 bases, and 17 bases separated the two germline ends. The CDR3 loop is CASSLVSTGSYEQYF. The CDR3 DNA follows: TGTGCCAGCAGCCTAGTCTCGACGGGAAGCTACGAGCAGTACTTC.

The chain links TRBV2 to TRBJ1-2, with TRBD1 as a possible D gene (6 bases). V gave up 8 bases and J gave up 0 bases, with 25 bases separating them. This CDR3 contains 18 residues. Germline values: CDR1 SNHLY, CDR2 FYNNEI. This CDR3 is CASRVGAHRDTSNYGYTF. CDR3 coding DNA: TGTGCCAGCCGTGTGGGTGCGCACAGGGATACTTCTAACTATGGCTACACCTTC.

In this sample, this clone turned up once. The CDR3 nucleotides read TGTGCCAGCAGGGATTTTGTCAGGGAAGCTTTCTTT. Translated: CASRDFVREAFF. The chain uses TRBV6-5 and TRBJ1-1, with D unclear. In germline, CDR1 is MNHEY, CDR2 SVGAGI. Trimming left V 6 bases short and J 8 bases short, with 13 bases between. This CDR3 spans 12 amino acids.

The chain has TRBV30 and TRBJ2-7; D unresolved. V was cut by 0 bases and J by 3 bases, with 21 bases left in between. The CDR3 runs to 17 residues. Germline V gives CDR1 GTSNPN, CDR2 SVGIG (reference sequence). The CDR3 reads CAWSVGLVGLTLYEQYF. The CDR3 nucleotides read TGTGCCTGGAGTGTAGGCCTAGTTGGCCTTACCCTCTACGAGCAGTACTTC.

J is TRBJ2-1 and V is TRBV9; TRBD2 aligns across 14 bases. The J segment lost 5 bases and the V segment lost 2 bases, leaving 3 bases of the junction unmatched. The length of the CDR3 is 16 residues. CDR1 and CDR2 (germline): SGDLS, YYNGEE. The DNA of the CDR3 is TGTGCCAGCAGCGTGACTAGCGGGAGGGTTGACAATGAGCAGTTCTTC. Its translation is CASSVTSGRVDNEQFF.

The V and J genes are TRBV15 and TRBJ1-5; D unclear. The CDR3 loop spans 14 amino acids. Trimming stripped 3 bases from V and 4 bases from J, with 10 bases between. CDR1 is LNHNV and CDR2 is YYDKDF in the germline V gene (reference sequence). In DNA form, the CDR3 reads TGTGCCACCAGCAGGCAGGATCGAAATCAGCCCCAGCATTTT. Amino acid sequence: CATSRQDRNQPQHF.